This TCR beta chain was documented in a study of Graves' ophthalmopathy and Graves' hyperthyroidism. RNA transcripts provided the template for amplifying TCR beta CDR3 regions. RT-PCR was first run with HTBI primers, then multiplex PCR in a second round. TCRdb re-analysed the multiplex PCR reads in MiXCR, keeping a single row per CDR3 protein. The profile shows about 210,000 distinct CDR3 sequences, 25% to 30% of them singletons. The CDR3 loop spans 18 amino acids. Germline CDR1 and CDR2: MNHEY and SVGEGT. The ends lost 4 bases at V and 3 bases at J; junction bases unmatched: 12. This TCR came from a man in his forties or fifties with Graves' ophthalmopathy. The sequenced sample consisted of peripheral blood. This chain uses TRBV6-2 or TRBV6-3 with TRBJ2-5, with 12 bases aligning to TRBD2. This CDR3 is CASSSTTSGRGKEETQYF. The CDR3 DNA reads as TGTGCCAGCAGTTCCACGACTAGCGGGAGAGGGAAAGAAGAGACCCAGTACTTC.